Each of the 18 T cell receptor beta chains below was sequenced from the same sample in a study of response to subunit inactivated influenza vaccine. TCRdb fed the RT-PCR reads into MiXCR, producing one record per CDR3 protein. The data show some 500,000 distinct CDR3 sequences, with 13% seen just once and about an eighth held by the top ten. This specimen consisted of PBMCs from blood, obtained 40 to 50 days after vaccination. Source of these receptors: a man in his fifties who received an inactivated influenza vaccine.

This clonotype was seen repeatedly, ten times or more. The DNA for the CDR3 is TGTGCCATCAGTCTTGACCGATACGAGCAGTACTTC. It specifies CAISLDRYEQYF. J is TRBJ2-7 and V is TRBV10-3; D gene unclear. Looked up from germline, CDR1 is ENHRY and CDR2 is SYGVKD. The CDR3 sequence is 12 residues long. V was trimmed by 5 bases and J by 4 bases, leaving 9 bases between them.

This clonotype was seen repeatedly, ten times or more. The CDR3 here is CASRPAGGAVGELFF. In DNA form, the CDR3 reads TGTGCCAGCAGGCCAGCGGGGGGCGCGGTAGGGGAGCTGTTTTTT. The chain joins TRBV25-1 to TRBJ2-2, with 9 bases lining up with TRBD2. In germline, CDR1 is MGHDK, CDR2 SYGVNS. V trimming: 6 bases; J trimming: 8 bases; junction bases outside the gene matches: 10. This CDR3 is built from 15 residues.

This clonotype has a handful of counts. The chain has TRBV28 and TRBJ2-1, with 10 positions matching TRBD2. CDR1 is MDHEN, CDR2 SYDVKM, per germline. This CDR3 has 18 amino acids. The V and J ends lost 6 bases and 9 bases, in that order; junction bases with no gene match: 20. The CDR3 DNA follows: TGTGCCAGCAGCGTCCCGGGACTAGCGACGGTACGTCTGGTTGAGCAGTTCTTC. Translated, it gives CASSVPGLATVRLVEQFF. The complete variable domain, with remaining parts taken from reference TRBV28 and TRBJ2-1, reads DVKVTQSSRYLVKRTGEKVFLECVQDMDHENMFWYRQDPGLGLRLIYFSYDVKMKEKGDIPEGYSVSREKKERFSLILESASTNQTSMYLCASSVPGLATVRLVEQFFGPGTRLTVL.

Only a few counts were recorded for this clonotype. The V and J genes are TRBV24-1 and TRBJ2-3; either TRBD1 or TRBD2 may fit D (5 bases each). Germline values: CDR1 KGHDR, CDR2 SFDVKD. Trimming shortened V by 3 bases and J by 0 bases, and 9 bases separated the two germline ends. The CDR3 is 15 residues long. CDR3 DNA sequence: TGTGCCACCAGTGATGAGGGGAGAAGCACAGATACGCAGTATTTT. Translation: CATSDEGRSTDTQYF.

This clonotype was observed at least ten times. The rearrangement links TRBV4-3 to TRBJ1-1; D is unclear. Looked up from germline, CDR1 is LGHNA and CDR2 is YSLEER. The CDR3 contains 14 residues. The V and J ends lost 1 base and 1 base respectively, with 7 bases between them. CDR3 in DNA: TGCGCCAGCAGCCAAGTGGGGAGGAACACTGAAGCTTTCTTT. Translation gives CASSQVGRNTEAFF.

CDR3 DNA: TGCGCCAGCAGCCTGGGACTTGGAGGCGCCTACGAGCAGTACTTC. Translating it yields CASSLGLGGAYEQYF. The gene calls are TRBV5-1 and TRBJ2-7; possibly TRBD2 for D (6 bases). The CDR3 sequence is 15 residues long. V shed 4 bases and J shed 2 bases, with 16 bases lying between them. CDR1 and CDR2 (germline): SGHRS, YFSETQ.

This clonotype occurred a few times. CDR3 region: CASSLVGVGMNTEAFF. Here the CDR3 DNA reads TGTGCCAGCAGCTTAGTAGGTGTGGGGATGAACACTGAAGCTTTCTTT. This chain uses TRBV7-2 with TRBJ1-1; no reliable D call. CDR1 and CDR2 (germline): SGHTA, FQGNSA. V shed 1 base and J shed 0 bases, with 12 bases lying between them. This CDR3 comprises 16 residues. Full variable domain (remainder filled in from reference TRBV7-2 and TRBJ1-1): GAGVSQSPSNKVTEKGKDVELRCDPISGHTALYWYRQSLGQGLEFLIYFQGNSAPDKSGLPSDRFSAERTGGSVSTLTIQRTQQEDSAVYLCASSLVGVGMNTEAFFGQGTRLTVV.

This clonotype was recorded at least ten times. The chain has TRBV11-2 and TRBJ2-3; D ambiguous. The CDR3 loop spans 12 amino acids. Germline loops: CDR1 SGHAT, CDR2 FQNNGV. Trimming shortened V by 5 bases and J by 4 bases, and 7 bases separated the two germline ends. For the CDR3, the DNA is TGTGCCAGCAGCCCCCTGGCAGATACGCAGTATTTT. It is translated as CASSPLADTQYF.

This clonotype was detected ten times or more. This chain joins TRBV15 and TRBJ2-5, with a tentative D call TRBD2 (6 bases). Per germline, CDR1 LNHNV and CDR2 YYDKDF (reference sequence). With 1 base removed from V and 2 bases from J, the gap between germline ends came to 11 bases. The CDR3 covers 15 residues. The DNA of the CDR3 is TGTGCCACCAGCAGAGCGCCTAGCGAGCAAGAGACCCAGTACTTC. Translation: CATSRAPSEQETQYF. Filled out from reference TRBV15 and TRBJ2-5, the complete variable domain reads DAMVIQNPRYQVTQFGKPVTLSCSQTLNHNVMYWYQQKSSQAPKLLFHYYDKDFNNEADTPDNFQSRRPNTSFCFLDIRSPGLGDTAMYLCATSRAPSEQETQYFGPGTRLLVL.

In this sample, this clonotype turned up many times. V and J are TRBV10-3 and TRBJ2-5; 9 bases match TRBD1. The CDR3 length is 13 residues. In germline, CDR1 is ENHRY, CDR2 SYGVKD. The ends lost 6 bases at V and 5 bases at J; junction bases unmatched: 4. The CDR3 coding sequence is TGTGCCATCAGCAGGACAGGGGTGGAGACCCAGTACTTC. Translated, it gives CAISRTGVETQYF.

The CDR3 bases are TGCAGTGCTAGAGATATCGCGAAGGGTGAAGCTTTCTTT. Its translation is CSARDIAKGEAFF. The chain has TRBV20-1 and TRBJ1-1; D remains ambiguous. CDR1 is DFQATT and CDR2 is SNEGSKA in the germline V gene (reference sequence). V gave up 0 bases and J gave up 7 bases, with 12 bases separating them. The CDR3 contains 13 residues.

This clonotype was counted a few times. V gene TRBV18 combines with J gene TRBJ1-4; possibly TRBD1 for D (5 bases). Germline loops: CDR1 KGHSH, CDR2 LQKENI. V lost 1 base, J lost 0 bases, and 12 bases lay in between. The length of the CDR3 is 17 residues. The chain's CDR3 is CASSPRQPFATNEKLFF. As DNA, the CDR3 is TGTGCCAGCTCACCACGACAGCCCTTTGCAACTAATGAAAAACTGTTTTTT.

V gene TRBV7-2 combines with J gene TRBJ2-1; D is uncertain. This CDR3 has 13 residues. V was shortened by 5 bases and J by 8 bases, with 13 bases between the two germline ends. CDR1 is SGHTA and CDR2 is FQGNSA in the germline V gene. The CDR3 is CASSTGPMDEQFF. CDR3 coding DNA: TGTGCCAGCAGCACCGGCCCCATGGATGAGCAGTTCTTC.

The CDR3 sequence: CASSLAHNQPQHF. CDR3 DNA sequence: TGTGCCAGCAGCTTAGCGCACAATCAGCCCCAGCATTTT. The chain employs TRBV7-2 and TRBJ1-5; D gene ambiguous. The CDR3 sequence is 13 residues long. V was clipped by 0 bases and J by 3 bases, with 3 bases between them. Germline V CDR1 and CDR2: SGHTA, FQGNSA.

This clonotype was counted ten times or more. This chain connects TRBV9 to TRBJ2-3; D is ambiguous. In germline, CDR1 is SGDLS, CDR2 YYNGEE. Trimming left V 3 bases short and J 5 bases short, with 7 bases between. The CDR3 runs to 12 residues. Here the CDR3 reads CASSAPGDTQYF. The CDR3 DNA reads TGTGCCAGCAGCGCCCCCGGAGATACGCAGTATTTT.

V and J are TRBV6-1 and TRBJ2-3; 7 bases align to TRBD2. Looked up from germline, CDR1 is MNHNS and CDR2 is SASEGT. V lost 6 bases to trimming and J lost 6 bases; unmatched junction nucleotides: 12. The CDR3 runs 15 residues. Here the CDR3 DNA reads TGTGCCAGCAGCCCACTCGAAAGTAGCGGGGATACGCAGTATTTT. Translation: CASSPLESSGDTQYF.

There are many counts of this clonotype. V is TRBV20-1 and J is TRBJ1-2; 7 positions match TRBD1. CDR1 DFQATT and CDR2 SNEGSKA come from the germline V gene (reference sequence). The CDR3 length is 16 residues. V was clipped by 0 bases and J by 5 bases; unmatched bases: 12. DNA for the CDR3: TGCAGTGCTAGAGATAGGTGGGAGACAGGGTGGTATGGCTACACCTTC. This translates into CSARDRWETGWYGYTF.

The chain combines TRBV20-1 with TRBJ2-7; tentative D call: TRBD1 (6 bases). V lost 0 bases to trimming and J lost 6 bases, with 18 bases between them. The CDR3 has 15 residues. In germline, CDR1 is DFQATT, CDR2 SNEGSKA (reference sequence). This CDR3 reads CSARDTGTRVSEQYF. The CDR3 DNA reads TGCAGTGCTAGAGATACCGGGACAAGGGTGAGCGAGCAGTACTTC.